This T cell receptor (beta chain) was found in a study of cytomegalovirus exposure and HLA in healthy donors. Overall study findings and caveats: In a later analysis, at a false discovery rate of 0.05, 15,000 to 20,000 TCR beta sequences matched HLA alleles. The study listed 150 to 200 cytomegalovirus-associated TCR beta chains. TCR sequences were mostly rare, though some public TCRs occurred in many donors.

Concerning this clone: The antigen remains unidentified.

Trimming shortened V by 3 bases and J by 4 bases, and 12 bases separated the two germline ends. The CDR3 is made up of 14 amino acids. Germline CDR1 KGHSH, CDR2 LQKENI. PCR involved 60 Vbeta and 13 Jbeta primers. Using immunoSEQ multiplex PCR, the repertoire was profiled, and TCRdb retains in-frame clones only, with some absent. The sample includes 100,000 to 150,000 clones, around three quarters seen only once; the top ten take more than 1%. Sample: PBMCs. The chain uses TRBV18 and TRBJ2-5; D perhaps matches TRBD1 (5 bases). The source is a female donor in good health and CMV-seronegative. The CDR3 DNA reads as TGTGCCAGCTCACCGACAGTTTATTCAGAGACCCAGTACTTC. This translates into CASSPTVYSETQYF.